The rows below give T cell receptor beta chains drawn from one sample of a study of T cell repertoires in cytomegalovirus infection. TCRdb analysed the reads with MiXCR anew, one entry per CDR3 protein. The sample consists of 250,000 to 300,000 distinct CDR3 sequences, 22% of them appearing once. No antigen has been identified for these receptors. Sequenced here: cultured PBMCs, sampled from culture after CMV antigen stimulation. The receptor source for this set is a human donor in good health (CMV status not recorded). Some clones in this sample may be carry-over from other donors' samples. Each CDR3 is given with its conserved first and last residue. The D gene is left open where the match is weak. Clone sizes are given selectively: once, few, many, or a class where the clone is expanded.

. | . | TRBJ2-5 | TRBV29-1 | TGCAGCGTCCCACTAGGGACCCGTTCGGGGACCCAGTACTTC | CSVPLGTRSGTQYF
. | many | TRBJ1-5 | TRBV7-2 | TGTGCCAGCAGCTTAGTGGTGGGAGGGCTTAGCAATCAGCCCCAGCATTTT | CASSLVVGGLSNQPQHF
. | . | TRBJ1-1 | TRBV4-1 | TGTGCCAGCAGCCAAGCCGAACAGGGCTTGGCGGGTACTGAAGCTTTCTTT | CASSQAEQGLAGTEAFF
. | few | TRBJ2-3 | TRBV28 | TGTGCCAGCAGTATCCCAATCGGGGACAGCACAGATACGCAGTATTTT | CASSIPIGDSTDTQYF
. | . | TRBJ1-1 | TRBV5-4 | TGTGCCAGCAGCTTGAATCAGGGGAACACTGAAGCTTTCTTT | CASSLNQGNTEAFF
TRBD2 | . | TRBJ2-5 | TRBV20-1 | TGCAGTGCTAGGCGTCTAGCGGAAGAGACCCAGTACTTC | CSARRLAEETQYF
TRBD2 | few | TRBJ2-1 | TRBV10-3 | TGTGCCATCAGTGGAGAGGCGGGAGGGGAGGTTGAGCAGTTCTTC | CAISGEAGGEVEQFF
TRBD2 | . | TRBJ2-1 | TRBV29-1 | TGCAGCGGATGGACTAGCGGGGTCAATGAGCAGTTCTTC | CSGWTSGVNEQFF
. | few | TRBJ1-1 | TRBV12-3/TRBV12-4 | TGTGCCAGCAGCATACAGGAGGGCGCTGAAGCTTTCTTT | CASSIQEGAEAFF
. | few | TRBJ1-3 | TRBV6-1 | TGTGCCAGCAGTGAAGAACACAGGGTTCGGGTCGGAAACACCATATATTTT | CASSEEHRVRVGNTIYF
. | many | TRBJ1-1 | TRBV7-8 | TGTGCCAGCAGCTTTATCGATATGAACACTGAAGCTTTCTTT | CASSFIDMNTEAFF
TRBD1 | many | TRBJ1-1 | TRBV12-3/TRBV12-4 | TGTGCCAGCGTGACAGGGTTAATGAACACTGAAGCTTTCTTT | CASVTGLMNTEAFF
. | once | TRBJ1-5 | TRBV20-1 | TGCAGTGCTAGAGATCCCAGGCTCAATAGCAATCAGCCCCAGCATTTT | CSARDPRLNSNQPQHF
. | . | TRBJ2-5 | TRBV5-1 | TGCGCCAGCAGCTTGGCCAGGCAGTCCCAAGAGACCCAGTACTTC | CASSLARQSQETQYF
. | few | TRBJ2-1 | TRBV12-5 | TGTGCTAGTGGCCCCTCCGGGACAATATACAATGAGCAGTTCTTC | CASGPSGTIYNEQFF
. | many | TRBJ1-1 | TRBV7-2 | TGTGCCAGCAGCTTGGGGCTGGGGTGGACTGAAGCTTTCTTT | CASSLGLGWTEAFF
. | many | TRBJ2-3 | TRBV27 | TGTGCCAGTAATCGGGGCGGCACAGATACGCAGTATTTT | CASNRGGTDTQYF
. | many | TRBJ1-1 | TRBV7-8 | TGTGCCAGCAGCGGAGCACGGACCGTAAGGTCTGAAGCTTTCTTT | CASSGARTVRSEAFF
. | few | TRBJ2-1 | TRBV11-3 | TGTGCCAGCAGCATTACGGGATTTCCCGGCAATGAGCAGTTCTTC | CASSITGFPGNEQFF
TRBD2 | . | TRBJ2-7 | TRBV12-3/TRBV12-4 | TGTGCCAGCAGCCTACCGGGCGGGAGTGCGCAGTACTTC | CASSLPGGSAQYF
TRBD1 | few | TRBJ1-1 | TRBV5-4 | TGTGCCAGCAGCACCCGGACAGGTGAAGCTTTCTTT | CASSTRTGEAFF
TRBD1 | . | TRBJ1-5 | TRBV6-6 | TGTGCCAGCAGTGCCTGGACAGGCGGTAGCAATCAGCCCCAGCATTTT | CASSAWTGGSNQPQHF
. | . | TRBJ1-1 | TRBV7-8 | TGTGCCAGCAGCTTAGCGCAAGACACTGAAGCTTTCTTT | CASSLAQDTEAFF